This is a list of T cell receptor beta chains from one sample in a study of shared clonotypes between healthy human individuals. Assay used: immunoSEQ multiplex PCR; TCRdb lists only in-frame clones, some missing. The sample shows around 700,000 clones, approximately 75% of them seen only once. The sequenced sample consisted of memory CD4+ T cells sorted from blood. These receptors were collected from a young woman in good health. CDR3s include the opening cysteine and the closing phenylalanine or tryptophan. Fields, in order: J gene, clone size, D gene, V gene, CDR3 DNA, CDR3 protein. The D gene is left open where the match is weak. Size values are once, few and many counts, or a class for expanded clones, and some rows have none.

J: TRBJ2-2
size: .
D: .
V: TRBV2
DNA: TGTGCCAGCAGTCTACTTGTTTCGATGAGTGGCACCGGGGAGCTGTTTTTT
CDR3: CASSLLVSMSGTGELFF

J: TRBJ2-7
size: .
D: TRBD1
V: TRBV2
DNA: TGTGCCAGCAGCCCCCATGGGACAGGGGTCTCCTACGAGCAGTACTTC
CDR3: CASSPHGTGVSYEQYF

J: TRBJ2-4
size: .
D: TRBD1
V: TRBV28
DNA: TGTGCCAGCAGTTTACAGACAGGGGGCTGGGGAGGAAACATTCAGTACTTC
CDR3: CASSLQTGGWGGNIQYF

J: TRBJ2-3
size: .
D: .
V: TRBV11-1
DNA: TGTGCCAGCAGCTCGGCCCAGGGGACTTATACAGATACGCAGTATTTT
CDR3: CASSSAQGTYTDTQYF

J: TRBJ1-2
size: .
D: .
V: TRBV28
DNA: TGTGCCAGCAGTTTATACACGGAGGGGTATGGCTACACCTTC
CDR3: CASSLYTEGYGYTF

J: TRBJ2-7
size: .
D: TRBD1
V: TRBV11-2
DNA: TGTGCCAGCAGCGCACAGTACAGGGGGAGGATAGTACGCGAGCAGTACTTC
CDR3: CASSAQYRGRIVREQYF

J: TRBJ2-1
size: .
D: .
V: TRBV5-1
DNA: TGCGCCAGCAGCTTGACAGTAGAGCAGTTCTTC
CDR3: CASSLTVEQFF

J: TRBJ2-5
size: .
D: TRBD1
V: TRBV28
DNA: TGTGCCAGCAGCTCTAGACAGGGGGCGGGGGAGACCCAGTACTTC
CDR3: CASSSRQGAGETQYF

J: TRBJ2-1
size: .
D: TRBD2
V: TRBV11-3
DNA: TGTGCCAGCAGCTTAACTAGCGGGACCTACAATGAGCAGTTCTTC
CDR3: CASSLTSGTYNEQFF

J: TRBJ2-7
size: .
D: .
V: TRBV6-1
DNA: TGTGCCAGCTGCCGGGTCTCCTACGAGCAGTACTTC
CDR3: CASCRVSYEQYF

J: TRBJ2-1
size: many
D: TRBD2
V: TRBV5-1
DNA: TGCGCCAGCCGTCCCGGGACTACGAGTGAGCAGTTCTTC
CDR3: CASRPGTTSEQFF

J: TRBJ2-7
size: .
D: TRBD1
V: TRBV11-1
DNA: TGTGCCAGCAGCTTCGGACAGGGAAACTACGAGCAGTACTTC
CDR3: CASSFGQGNYEQYF

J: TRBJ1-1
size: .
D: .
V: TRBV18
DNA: TGTGCCAGCTCACCTACACGGACAGTCCCCGATGGCACTGAAGCTTTCTTT
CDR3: CASSPTRTVPDGTEAFF

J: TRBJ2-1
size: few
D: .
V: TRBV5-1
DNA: TGCGCCAGCAGCCCCTCTTTGAGACAGGGAGGCGATGAGCAGTTCTTC
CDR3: CASSPSLRQGGDEQFF

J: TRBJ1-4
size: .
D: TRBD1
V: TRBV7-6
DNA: TGTGCCAGCAGCTTAGCCCCGACAGGGCCCACTGAAAAACTGTTTTTT
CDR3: CASSLAPTGPTEKLFF

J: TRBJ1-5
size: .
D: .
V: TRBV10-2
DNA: TGCGCCAGCAGTGCTATAGAATCCGGGACAAATCAGCCCCAGCATTTT
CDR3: CASSAIESGTNQPQHF

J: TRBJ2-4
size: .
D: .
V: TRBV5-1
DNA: TGCGCCAGCAGCTTGGGGACCCAGGTGGACATTCAGTACTTC
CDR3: CASSLGTQVDIQYF

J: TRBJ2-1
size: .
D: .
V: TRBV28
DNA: TGTGCCAGCAGTACCCCTTTCCCCACCTACAATGAGCAGTTCTTC
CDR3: CASSTPFPTYNEQFF

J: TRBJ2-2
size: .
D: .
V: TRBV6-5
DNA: TGTGCCAGCAGTTACTCAGGGAGGAGCGGGGAGCTGTTTTTT
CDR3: CASSYSGRSGELFF

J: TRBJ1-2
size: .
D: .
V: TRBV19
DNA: TGTGCCAGTAGTGACGGACGAGAAGTCTATGGCTACACCTTC
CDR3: CASSDGREVYGYTF

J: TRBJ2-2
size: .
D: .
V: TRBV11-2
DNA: TGTGCCAGCAGCGCCGGGACCAGAGGGACCGGGGAGCTGTTTTTT
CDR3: CASSAGTRGTGELFF

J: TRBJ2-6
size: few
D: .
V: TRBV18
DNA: TGTGCCAGCTCAATACGCGCAGGGTTACGATCGTCGGGGGCCAACGTCCTGACTTTC
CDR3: CASSIRAGLRSSGANVLTF

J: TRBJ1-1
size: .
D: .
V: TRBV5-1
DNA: TGCGCCAGCCAAAGGGCACAACATTCGAACACTGAAGCTTTCTTT
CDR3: CASQRAQHSNTEAFF

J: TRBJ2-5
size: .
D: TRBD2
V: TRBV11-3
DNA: TGTGCCAGCAGCTTAGGGCGGGGGAAGGGGACCCAGTACTTC
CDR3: CASSLGRGKGTQYF

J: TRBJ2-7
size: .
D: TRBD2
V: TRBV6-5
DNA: TGTGCCAGCAGTTACTCTGCGGGAGCTGGCCACGAGCAGTACTTC
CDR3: CASSYSAGAGHEQYF

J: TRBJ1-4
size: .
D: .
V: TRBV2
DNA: TGTGCCAGCAGAGTGGGGGCTGAAAAACTGTTTTTT
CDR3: CASRVGAEKLFF

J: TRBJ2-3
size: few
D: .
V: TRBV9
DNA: TGTGCCAGCAGCGTAGCAGAGGAGGGCACAGATACGCAGTATTTT
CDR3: CASSVAEEGTDTQYF

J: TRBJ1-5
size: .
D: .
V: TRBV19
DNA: TGTGCCAGTAAGTTCACTGACTCGAGCAATCAGCCCCAGCATTTT
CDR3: CASKFTDSSNQPQHF

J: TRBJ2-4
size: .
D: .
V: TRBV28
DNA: TGTGCCAGCTTCAGTTGGGGGCCCAAAAACATTCAGTACTTC
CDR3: CASFSWGPKNIQYF

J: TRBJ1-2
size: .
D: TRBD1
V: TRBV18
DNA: TGTGCCAGCTCAACAAGGGACAGGGGTACGGGTGGCTACACCTTC
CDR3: CASSTRDRGTGGYTF

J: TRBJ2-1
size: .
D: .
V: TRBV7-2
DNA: TGTGCCAGCCGAGGCGGTCACAATGAGCAGTTCTTC
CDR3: CASRGGHNEQFF

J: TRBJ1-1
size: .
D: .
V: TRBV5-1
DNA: TGCGCCAGCAGCCCGAGGGTAGGGGGTACTGAAGCTTTCTTT
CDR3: CASSPRVGGTEAFF

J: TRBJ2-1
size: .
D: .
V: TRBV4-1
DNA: TGCGCCAGCAGCCAGCCCGTACGAGGGGCCTACAATGAGCAGTTCTTC
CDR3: CASSQPVRGAYNEQFF

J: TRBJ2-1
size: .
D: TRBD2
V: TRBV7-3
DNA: TGTGCCAGCAGCTTAGGAAGCGGGAGCTCCTACAATGAGCAGTTCTTC
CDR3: CASSLGSGSSYNEQFF

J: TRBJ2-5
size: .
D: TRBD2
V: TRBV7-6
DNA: TGTGCCAGCAGCTGGGGTAGCGGGTCTTTCGAGACCCAGTACTTC
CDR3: CASSWGSGSFETQYF

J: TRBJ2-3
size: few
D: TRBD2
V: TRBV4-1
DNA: TGCGCCAGCAGCCAACAACCCTCCCCTAGCGGGGAGGCAGATACGCAGTATTTT
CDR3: CASSQQPSPSGEADTQYF

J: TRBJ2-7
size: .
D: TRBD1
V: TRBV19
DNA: TGTGCCAGTAGTGGACAGGGTGGCGAGCAGTACTTC
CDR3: CASSGQGGEQYF

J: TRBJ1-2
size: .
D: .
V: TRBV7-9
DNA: TGTGCCAGCAGCTTATACCACCGGGGCTACACCTTC
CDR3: CASSLYHRGYTF

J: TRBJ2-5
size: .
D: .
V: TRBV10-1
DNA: TGCGCCAGCAGTGAGAGGAGGCCCCCCCAAGAGACCCAGTACTTC
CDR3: CASSERRPPQETQYF

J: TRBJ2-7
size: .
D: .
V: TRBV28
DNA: TGTGCCAGCTATTCCCCGGGACGAGACTCAGGCGAGCAGTACTTC
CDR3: CASYSPGRDSGEQYF

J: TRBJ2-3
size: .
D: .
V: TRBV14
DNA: TGTGCCAGCAGCCAAGTGGGGGGCGATGTCACAGATACGCAGTATTTT
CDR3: CASSQVGGDVTDTQYF